One sample yielded the 11 T cell receptor beta chains listed below, sequenced in a study of T cell repertoires in cytomegalovirus infection. From the reads, TCRdb called clonotypes with MiXCR, one entry per CDR3 protein. The table records hundreds of thousands of distinct CDR3 sequences, approximately 25% of them present only once. The sequenced sample was CD8+ T cells from PBMCs. The origin of the receptors is a human donor in good health (CMV status not recorded). Some clones in this sample may be carry-over from other donors' samples.

The chain employs TRBV10-3 and TRBJ2-7, with 7 nucleotides matching TRBD2. The CDR3 is 13 residues long. Germline lookup yields CDR1 ENHRY and CDR2 SYGVKD. The trim removed 3 bases at V and 4 bases at J, leaving 3 bases unmatched. The CDR3 sequence: CAISDGGGYEQYV. As DNA, the CDR3 is TGTGCCATCAGTGACGGGGGAGGGTACGAGCAGTACGTC.

J is TRBJ2-3 and V is TRBV6-2 or TRBV6-3; either TRBD1 or TRBD2 may fit D (6 bases each). V was clipped by 2 bases and J by 6 bases, with 24 bases between them. The CDR3 contains 18 residues. Germline-derived CDR1 and CDR2 are MNHEY and SVGEGT. Written as DNA, the CDR3 is TGTGCCAGCAGTTACCTGACATTCGGGGGCCAAACGGTGGATACGCAGTATTTT. Amino acids: CASSYLTFGGQTVDTQYF.

Many counts were recorded for this clonotype. The chain is built from TRBV7-2 and TRBJ1-1; D gene uncertain. The CDR3 is 13 residues long. CDR1 is SGHTA and CDR2 is FQGNSA in the germline V gene. V was clipped by 6 bases and J by 0 bases, with 8 bases between them. The chain's CDR3 is CASSLIMNTEAFF. The DNA for the CDR3 is TGTGCCAGCAGTTTAATCATGAACACTGAAGCTTTCTTT.

This clonotype was detected many times. The CDR3 loop is CASSLGTANNEQFF. CDR3 DNA: TGTGCCAGCAGTTTAGGGACAGCAAACAATGAGCAGTTCTTC. The rearrangement uses TRBV27 and TRBJ2-1, with 7 nucleotides matching TRBD1. The CDR3 runs 14 residues. The germline V gene has CDR1 MNHEY and CDR2 SMNVEV (reference sequence). Germline trimming cut 2 bases from V and 5 bases from J; bases unmatched to any gene: 3.

In its sample, this clonotype was seen many times. The V gene is TRBV6-2 or TRBV6-3, the J gene TRBJ2-7; D possibly corresponds to TRBD1 (5 bases). Trimming stripped 0 bases from V and 0 bases from J, with 6 bases between. In germline, CDR1 is MNHEY, CDR2 SVGEGT. This CDR3 has 14 amino acids. CDR3 sequence reads: CASSYSGVSYEQYV. CDR3 coding DNA: TGTGCCAGCAGTTACTCAGGGGTCTCCTACGAGCAGTACGTC.

This clonotype was counted only a few times. V and J are TRBV20-1 and TRBJ2-1; the D is unclear. Trimming pared 0 bases from V and 0 bases from J, leaving 9 bases between. CDR3 length equals 15 residues. Germline V gives CDR1 DFQATT, CDR2 SNEGSKA (reference sequence). As DNA, the CDR3 is TGCAGTGCTAGAGAGGCGAAGGACTCCTACAATGAGCAGTTCTTC. Amino acids: CSAREAKDSYNEQFF.

This clonotype was detected once. The V gene is TRBV19, the J gene TRBJ2-1; weak D call: TRBD1 (6 bases). The CDR3 has 13 residues. The V end lost 10 bases, the J end lost 2 bases, and 12 bases lay between the germline ends. Germline CDR1 LNHDA, CDR2 SQIVND (reference sequence). The CDR3: CATTGTPYNEQFF. CDR3 nucleotide sequence: TGTGCCACCACAGGGACACCCTACAATGAGCAGTTCTTC.

This clonotype has a count of ten or more. V usage is TRBV12-3 or TRBV12-4 and J usage is TRBJ1-2, with D perhaps matching TRBD1 (6 bases). V shed 2 bases and J shed 6 bases, with 7 bases lying between them. The CDR3 is made up of 12 amino acids. The CDR3 is CASSLTGNGYTF. DNA of the CDR3: TGTGCCAGCAGTTTAACAGGGAATGGCTACACCTTC.

This clonotype was observed a single time. The chain has TRBV4-1 and TRBJ2-1, with D unresolved. CDR3 size: 11 residues. Trimming shortened V by 5 bases and J by 7 bases, and 6 bases separated the two germline ends. Germline CDR1 is MGHRA and CDR2 is YSYEKL. As DNA, the CDR3 is TGCGCCAGCAGCGTGAGGAATGAGCAGTTCTTC. Its protein is CASSVRNEQFF.

This rearrangement joins TRBV14 to TRBJ1-6, with 8 bases that match TRBD1. The CDR3 totals 15 residues. Germline CDR1 SGHDN, CDR2 FVKESK. The J segment lost 10 bases and the V segment lost 1 base, leaving 6 bases of the junction unmatched. CDR3 sequence: CASSQGGQGGSPLHF. For the CDR3, the DNA is TGTGCCAGCAGCCAAGGAGGACAGGGCGGGTCACCCCTCCACTTT.

The genes are TRBV6-5 and TRBJ2-1; no firm D call. This CDR3 is built from 14 residues. Per germline, CDR1 MNHEY and CDR2 SVGAGI. Trimming pared 1 base from V and 6 bases from J, leaving 10 bases between. The CDR3 DNA is TGTGCCAGCAGTTACTACCCAGATGGCAATGAGCAGTTCTTC. Amino acids: CASSYYPDGNEQFF.